The 9 T cell receptor beta chains listed next were all sequenced from one sample in a study of Ad26.COV2.S vaccination and SARS-CoV-2 variants. The treatment denotes: roughly 19 received Ad26.COV2.S at low or high dose, single or two shots; several received placebo; per-sample allocation not given. Each sample was drawn 63 days after the first injection (of vaccine or placebo). The method was immunoSEQ multiplex PCR; TCRdb's version includes in-frame clones alone and lacks a portion of them. The sample gives roughly 300,000 clones, around 89% of which show up once; just under 5% is in the top ten. The sequencing used peripheral blood, collected in a trial of Ad26.COV2.S vaccine versus placebo. The receptors here all came from a person between 18 and 65 years old who received the Ad26.COV2.S COVID-19 vaccine or a placebo.

This clone was recorded only once. This chain joins TRBV18 and TRBJ2-7, with D maybe TRBD1 (6 bases). The germline gives CDR1 KGHSH, CDR2 LQKENI. Between the trimmed V and J ends, which lost 1 base and 2 bases, there was a span of 9 bases. The CDR3 runs 14 residues. CDR3 loop: CASSPRDTTYEQYF. CDR3 in DNA: TGTGCCAGCTCACCACGGGACACAACCTACGAGCAGTACTTC.

This chain joins TRBV4-1 and TRBJ1-1; tentatively, D is TRBD1 (5 bases). V shed 4 bases and J shed 1 base, with 10 bases lying between them. The CDR3 runs to 14 residues. The germline CDR1 and CDR2 sequences are MGHRA and YSYEKL. Written as DNA, the CDR3 is TGCGCCAGCAGCCGGGACCTGGGGAACACTGAAGCTTTCTTT. Protein sequence: CASSRDLGNTEAFF.

This clone was seen only a few times. This rearrangement joins TRBV7-9 to TRBJ1-1, with D uncertain. The germline V gene encodes CDR1 SEHNR and CDR2 FQNEAQ (reference sequence). The V gene lost 3 bases and the J gene lost 2 bases, with 4 bases spanning the gap. The CDR3 runs 12 residues. In DNA, the CDR3 is TGTGCCAGCAGCTTTGGAAACACTGAAGCTTTCTTT. Protein: CASSFGNTEAFF.

The genes are TRBV28 and TRBJ2-7; the D gene is possibly TRBD1 (6 bases). The CDR3 length is 16 residues. The ends were cut back, 0 bases at V and 4 bases at J, with 16 bases in the middle. Per the germline V gene, CDR1 is MDHEN and CDR2 is SYDVKM. Here the CDR3 DNA reads TGTGCCAGCAGTTTATGGGGTTGGGACAAGACTTACGAGCAGTACTTC. This encodes CASSLWGWDKTYEQYF.

V usage is TRBV28 and J usage is TRBJ1-1, with D tentatively TRBD1 (6 bases). Germline assignment: CDR1 MDHEN and CDR2 SYDVKM. Trimming left V 6 bases short and J 4 bases short, with 15 bases between. The CDR3 loop spans 14 amino acids. This CDR3 reads CASSPPGAGTEAFF. The DNA for the CDR3 is TGTGCCAGCAGCCCCCCGGGGGCTGGCACTGAAGCTTTCTTT.

The rearrangement links TRBV11-1 to TRBJ2-1, with no clear D. The V gene's germline CDR1 is SGHAT and CDR2 FQDESV (reference sequence). The CDR3 runs to 16 residues. V shed 9 bases and J shed 0 bases, with 18 bases lying between them. For the CDR3, the DNA is TGTGCCAGTGACATATCAGGCGGAAGCTCCTACAATGAGCAGTTCTTC. This encodes CASDISGGSSYNEQFF.

CDR3 sequence: CASSLGWTGVEKLFF. DNA for the CDR3: TGTGCCAGCAGCTTAGGATGGACAGGGGTTGAAAAACTGTTTTTT. The rearrangement joins TRBV7-2 to TRBJ1-4, with 9 bases identical to TRBD1. CDR1 is SGHTA, CDR2 FQGNSA, per germline. The V segment lost 1 base and the J segment 7 bases; nucleotides outside the gene matches: 4. The CDR3 runs to 15 residues.

The rearrangement uses TRBV10-1 and TRBJ2-2, with D perhaps TRBD1 (5 bases). The ends were cut back, 5 bases at V and 0 bases at J, with 13 bases in the middle. This CDR3 is 16 amino acids long. The germline V gene encodes CDR1 WNHNN and CDR2 SYGVQD (reference sequence). The CDR3 DNA follows: TGCGCCAGCAGTAGCACAGGTCCCGCGAACACCGGGGAGCTGTTTTTT. It encodes CASSSTGPANTGELFF.

Ten or more counts support this clone. The chain joins TRBV27 to TRBJ1-6, with 9 bases identical to TRBD1. V lost 1 base and J lost 13; bases outside the gene matches: 2. This CDR3 has 13 amino acids. The germline gives CDR1 MNHEY, CDR2 SMNVEV (reference sequence). CDR3 protein: CASSLWTGEPLHF. The CDR3 nucleotides are TGTGCCAGCAGTTTATGGACAGGGGAGCCCCTCCACTTT.